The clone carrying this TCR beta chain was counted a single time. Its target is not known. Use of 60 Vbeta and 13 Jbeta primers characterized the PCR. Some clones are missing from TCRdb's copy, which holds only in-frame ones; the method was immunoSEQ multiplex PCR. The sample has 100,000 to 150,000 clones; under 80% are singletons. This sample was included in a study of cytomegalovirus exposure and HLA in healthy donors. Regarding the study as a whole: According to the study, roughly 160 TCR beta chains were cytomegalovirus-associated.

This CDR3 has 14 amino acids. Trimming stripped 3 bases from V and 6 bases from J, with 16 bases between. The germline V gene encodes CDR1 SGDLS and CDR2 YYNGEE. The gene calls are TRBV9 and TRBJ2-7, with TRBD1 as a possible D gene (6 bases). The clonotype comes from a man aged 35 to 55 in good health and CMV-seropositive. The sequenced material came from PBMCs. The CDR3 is CASSDRDIAGEQYF. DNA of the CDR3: TGTGCCAGCAGCGACCGGGACATAGCTGGCGAGCAGTACTTC.